Below, 23 T cell receptor beta chains from the same sample are listed, as sequenced in a study of T cell responses to AZD1222 COVID-19 vaccine. Some clones are missing from TCRdb's copy, which holds only in-frame ones; the method was immunoSEQ multiplex PCR. The repertoire consists of around 200,000 clones, with 70% to 90% occurring once and the leading ten covering about 0.49%. Material: peripheral blood, obtained on day 0 of AZD1222 vaccination. Receptors were obtained from an adult in good health.

This clone was picked up one time. J is TRBJ2-1 and V is TRBV6-5; D is uncertain. Germline V gives CDR1 MNHEY, CDR2 SVGAGI. The V end was cut by 2 bases, the J end by 7 bases, with 15 bases between. The CDR3 runs to 15 residues. This chain's CDR3 is CASSYDGSSRNEQFF. The CDR3 DNA reads as TGTGCCAGCAGTTACGACGGCAGTAGTAGGAATGAGCAGTTCTTC.

The chain carries TRBV5-1 and TRBJ2-1; D possibly corresponds to TRBD1 (5 bases). Per the germline V gene, CDR1 is SGHRS and CDR2 is YFSETQ. The CDR3 consists of 16 residues. Trimming left V 1 base short and J 0 bases short, with 11 bases between. The CDR3 sequence: CASSLSTAISYNEQFF. As DNA, the CDR3 is TGCGCCAGCAGCTTGTCGACAGCTATCTCCTACAATGAGCAGTTCTTC.

This clone was detected a few times. The chain uses TRBV15 and TRBJ1-3; no clear D gene. Trimming shortened V by 2 bases and J by 2 bases, and 10 bases separated the two germline ends. Looked up from germline, CDR1 is LNHNV and CDR2 is YYDKDF (reference sequence). CDR3 length equals 15 residues. CDR3 coding DNA: TGTGCCACCAGCAGACTTCTACGGACTGGAAACACCATATATTTT. It encodes CATSRLLRTGNTIYF. Filled out from reference TRBV15 and TRBJ1-3, the complete variable domain reads DAMVIQNPRYQVTQFGKPVTLSCSQTLNHNVMYWYQQKSSQAPKLLFHYYDKDFNNEADTPDNFQSRRPNTSFCFLDIRSPGLGDTAMYLCATSRLLRTGNTIYFGEGSWLTVV.

The genes are TRBV5-1 and TRBJ1-1, with D possibly being TRBD1 (6 bases). V was shortened by 1 base and J by 8 bases, with 15 bases between the two germline ends. The CDR3 length is 14 residues. Germline CDR1 SGHRS, CDR2 YFSETQ. The CDR3 here is CASSLLAEGGEAFF. CDR3 nucleotides: TGCGCCAGCAGCTTGTTGGCCGAGGGGGGAGAAGCTTTCTTT.

The chain employs TRBV24-1 and TRBJ2-3; D unclear. The germline V gene has CDR1 KGHDR and CDR2 SFDVKD. The germline V and J ends were trimmed by 5 bases and 1 base, with 6 bases remaining between them. This CDR3 comprises 13 residues. CDR3: CATSAVRTDTQYF. The CDR3 nucleotides are TGTGCCACCAGTGCCGTCCGCACAGATACGCAGTATTTT.

CDR3 sequence (DNA): TGTGCCAGCAGCCCAGTTCTGCTAGCGGGAGGGTACAATGAGCAGTTCTTC. It is translated as CASSPVLLAGGYNEQFF. The chain uses TRBV4-2 and TRBJ2-1; TRBD2 matches at 12 bases. The CDR3 is 17 residues long. Trimming cost V 4 bases and J 4 bases; bases outside gene matches: 8. CDR1 is LGHNA and CDR2 is YNFKEQ in the germline V gene.

The chain couples TRBV19 to TRBJ2-3; 13 bases map to TRBD2. J lost 5 bases, V lost 8 bases, and 4 bases had no gene match. The CDR3 extends over 14 amino acids. CDR1 LNHDA and CDR2 SQIVND come from the germline V gene (reference sequence). In DNA, the CDR3 is TGTGCCAGTCACGGACTAGCGGGGGAAGATACGCAGTATTTT. This translates into CASHGLAGEDTQYF.

This clone was picked up a small number of times. This sequence joins TRBV6-1 and TRBJ2-7; 7 bases map to TRBD2. CDR1 and CDR2 from the germline V gene are MNHNS and SASEGT. The CDR3 runs 15 residues. V shed 0 bases and J 1 base; nucleotides not matched to a gene: 3. The CDR3 nucleotides are TGTGCCAGCAGTGAAGCTAGCGGGCCATCCTACGAGCAGTACTTC. This gives the protein CASSEASGPSYEQYF.

This sequence joins TRBV5-1 and TRBJ1-2, with D perhaps TRBD1 (5 bases). The germline gives CDR1 SGHRS, CDR2 YFSETQ. V dropped 4 bases and J dropped 2 bases, with 15 bases sitting between them. The CDR3 contains 15 residues. DNA for the CDR3: TGCGCCAGCAGCCCAAGGGCGACAGCCAACTATGGCTACACCTTC. As protein: CASSPRATANYGYTF.

The V and J genes are TRBV7-2 and TRBJ2-3; D is ambiguous. Germline CDR1 SGHTA, CDR2 FQGNSA. V shed 1 base and J shed 1 base, with 9 bases lying between them. The CDR3 extends over 15 amino acids. The CDR3 DNA reads TGTGCCAGCAGCTTAGTGCTAGGTGGCACAGATACGCAGTATTTT. Protein: CASSLVLGGTDTQYF.

Only a few counts were recorded for this clone. The chain joins TRBV5-6 to TRBJ1-2; 10 bases agree with TRBD1. The CDR3 totals 15 residues. J was trimmed by 7 bases and V by 4 bases; bases with no gene match: 10. In germline, CDR1 is SGHDT, CDR2 YYEEEE. The CDR3 region is CASSPGGQGILGYTF. CDR3 sequence (DNA): TGTGCCAGCAGCCCCGGGGGACAGGGGATCCTTGGCTACACCTTC.

This chain uses TRBV9 with TRBJ1-4; 7 bases are shared with TRBD1. The CDR3 covers 14 residues. In germline, CDR1 is SGDLS, CDR2 YYNGEE. V dropped 4 bases and J dropped 8; count of bases not matched to a gene: 8. The CDR3 sequence is CASSQGQPGEKLFF. The CDR3 nucleotides read TGTGCCAGCAGCCAGGGACAGCCTGGCGAAAAACTGTTTTTT.

The rearrangement joins TRBV6-4 to TRBJ2-3; D remains unclear. The germline CDR1 and CDR2 sequences are MRHNA and SNTAGT. This CDR3 region has 13 residues. V gave up 5 bases and J gave up 6 bases, with 12 bases separating them. Here the CDR3 DNA reads TGTGCCAGCAGTATGGAGCTCTCCGATACGCAGTATTTT. Translation gives CASSMELSDTQYF.

CDR3 region: CASSMGLSGANVLTF. For the CDR3, the DNA is TGTGCCAGTAGTATGGGTCTCTCTGGGGCCAACGTCCTGACTTTC. The rearrangement links TRBV19 to TRBJ2-6; D not resolved. V lost 3 bases and J 0 bases, leaving 6 bases between the germline ends. Germline lookup yields CDR1 LNHDA and CDR2 SQIVND (reference sequence). This CDR3 region has 15 residues.

V usage is TRBV27 and J usage is TRBJ2-4, with 9 bases identical to TRBD1. Germline V gives CDR1 MNHEY, CDR2 SMNVEV (reference sequence). The CDR3 is 14 amino acids. Unmatched junction bases numbered 8, after V lost 6 bases and J lost 8 bases. CDR3 protein: CASSTGTGLDIQYF. In DNA, the CDR3 is TGTGCCAGCAGCACCGGGACAGGGCTAGACATTCAGTACTTC.

The gene calls are TRBV3-1 (or the pseudogene TRBV3-2) and TRBJ2-7; TRBD1 matches 8 bases. The CDR3 consists of 14 residues. V lost 3 bases and J lost 2; bases outside the gene matches: 3. Germline V CDR1 and CDR2: LGHDT, YNNKEL (reference sequence). This chain's CDR3 is CASSHGQGPYEQYF. CDR3 DNA sequence: TGTGCCAGCAGCCATGGACAGGGACCCTACGAGCAGTACTTC.

The chain links TRBV12-5 to TRBJ1-2; no reliable D call. This CDR3 is built from 14 residues. V was pared by 2 bases and J by 2 bases, with 9 bases between. CDR1 and CDR2 (germline): LGHNT, FRNRAP. The CDR3 sequence: CASGLSYSNYGYTF. In DNA, the CDR3 is TGTGCTAGTGGTTTGTCGTACAGCAACTATGGCTACACCTTC. Based on the CDR3 plus reference TRBV12-5 and TRBJ1-2, the full variable domain is DARVTQTPRHKVTEMGQEVTMRCQPILGHNTVFWYRQTMMQGLELLAYFRNRAPLDDSGMPKDRFSAEMPDATLATLKIQPSEPRDSAVYFCASGLSYSNYGYTFGSGTRLTVV.

The CDR3 nucleotides read TGTGCCAGCAGCGCCAGAGCTATGAACACTGAAGCTTTCTTT. Amino acid sequence: CASSARAMNTEAFF. The chain uses TRBV6-2 or TRBV6-3 and TRBJ1-1; D gene ambiguous. The CDR3 sequence is 14 residues long. With 6 bases removed from V and 0 bases from J, the gap between germline ends came to 11 bases. The V gene's germline CDR1 is MNHEY and CDR2 SVGEGT.

This chain connects TRBV3-1 (or the pseudogene TRBV3-2) to TRBJ1-6, with D possibly matching TRBD1 (5 bases). CDR3 length equals 15 residues. With 5 bases removed from V and 8 bases from J, the gap between germline ends came to 16 bases. Per the germline V gene, CDR1 is LGHDT and CDR2 is YNNKEL (reference sequence). CDR3 bases: TGTGCCAGCAGCGAAGCGATCAGGGTTGATTCACCCCTCCACTTT. This codes for CASSEAIRVDSPLHF.

This clone was found a few times. The chain uses TRBV10-3 and TRBJ1-3, with D possibly matching TRBD1 (5 bases). Trimming shortened V by 6 bases and J by 0 bases, and 24 bases separated the two germline ends. The CDR3 length is 19 residues. CDR1 ENHRY and CDR2 SYGVKD come from the germline V gene. The CDR3 region has the DNA TGTGCCATCAGCCAGAGGGTCCGGGACGACCTGGGCTCTGGAAACACCATATATTTT. Residues: CAISQRVRDDLGSGNTIYF.

The chain couples TRBV7-9 to TRBJ2-5; 15 bases agree with TRBD2. Germline assignment: CDR1 SEHNR and CDR2 FQNEAQ (reference sequence). This CDR3 is 18 amino acids long. V lost 4 bases, J lost 1 base, and 7 bases stayed unmatched. The CDR3 is CASSSGLAGGRGQETQYF. CDR3 DNA sequence: TGTGCCAGCAGCTCTGGACTAGCGGGAGGGCGGGGCCAAGAGACCCAGTACTTC.

The chain couples TRBV2 to TRBJ1-5; no clear D gene. The CDR3 runs to 13 residues. V dropped 5 bases and J dropped 1 base, with 6 bases sitting between them. The V gene's germline CDR1 is SNHLY and CDR2 FYNNEI. The CDR3 sequence: CASSRESNQPQHF. CDR3 DNA sequence: TGTGCCAGCAGTCGGGAAAGCAATCAGCCCCAGCATTTT.

Here the CDR3 DNA reads TGCGCCAGCAGCCAAGGGAGGACAGGGAGCAATCAGCCCCAGCATTTT. This encodes CASSQGRTGSNQPQHF. This chain links TRBV4-1 with TRBJ1-5; the match to TRBD1 covers 8 bases. Germline values: CDR1 MGHRA, CDR2 YSYEKL. The CDR3 extends over 16 amino acids. J gave up 1 base and V 1 base, and 3 bases lay outside the gene matches.